This T cell receptor (beta chain) was obtained from a study of blood T cell repertoires in COVID-19. As for the study in general: The United States, Italy and Spain provided the acute and convalescent COVID-19 samples.

This clone was seen only a few times. The assay was immunoSEQ multiplex PCR, and TCRdb's table has in-frame clones only and misses some. The sample has about 180,000 clones; approximately 80% are singletons. Germline V CDR1 and CDR2: SGHVS, FNYEAQ. This CDR3 comprises 15 residues. The ends were cut back, 2 bases at V and 7 bases at J, with 12 bases in the middle. The receptor was isolated from a human donor in a cohort sampled during active COVID-19. The chain carries TRBV7-6 and TRBJ1-6; a weak D match, TRBD1 (6 bases). Sequenced sample: peripheral blood. The CDR3 here is CASSLRSQGNSPLHF. CDR3 nucleotide sequence: TGTGCCAGCAGCTTACGGTCACAGGGCAATTCACCCCTCCACTTT.